These T cell receptor beta chains were read from a single sample in a study of shared T cell receptors in the human thymus. Sequencing used immunoSEQ multiplex PCR; TCRdb keeps in-frame clones, though not all of them. The sample records over 450,000 clones, around 82% being singletons. These data were also reused for a study on human thymus T cells.

Material: thymocytes. These TCRs come from a boy less than two years old with a congenital heart defect. CDR3s include the opening cysteine and the closing phenylalanine or tryptophan. The D gene is left open where the match is weak. Some rows have no size entry. The others give once, few or many, or a class for an expanded clone.

TGTGCCAGTAGCCCTACAGATCCCTACGAGCAGTACTTC | CASSPTDPYEQYF | few | TRBV19 | NA | TRBJ2-7
TGTGCCAGCAGTGTCCCCGCGGGACTTTACCGGGTGGGGGAGCAGTACTTC | CASSVPAGLYRVGEQYF | few | TRBV6-1 | NA | TRBJ2-7
TGTGCCAGCAGTGAAGCGCCTTCAGCGGGAGGCTACAATGAGCAGTTCTTC | CASSEAPSAGGYNEQFF | NA | TRBV2 | TRBD2 | TRBJ2-1
TGTGCCAGCAGTTTAAAGGGCGGGGGACAGGCCTTAGGATGGACTGAAGCTTTCTTT | CASSLKGGGQALGWTEAFF | NA | TRBV28 | TRBD1 | TRBJ1-1
TGTGCCAGCAGCCCCCTTGGGGCCACAGATACGCAGTATTTT | CASSPLGATDTQYF | NA | TRBV14 | NA | TRBJ2-3
TGCGCCAGCAGCCTGGGACTAGCGGGGGCTTCCAAAAACATTCAGTACTTC | CASSLGLAGASKNIQYF | NA | TRBV5-1 | TRBD2 | TRBJ2-4
TGTGCCAGCAGCGTTGACTCAGGGGTTCAAGACGAGCAGTACTTC | CASSVDSGVQDEQYF | NA | TRBV9 | NA | TRBJ2-7
TGTGCCAGCAGCTTAGGTACAGGGGGCAGGGAGCCCCAGCATTTT | CASSLGTGGREPQHF | NA | TRBV7-2 | TRBD1 | TRBJ1-5
TGTGCCAGCAGCTTTCCAGGGGCGGACACCGGGGAGCTGTTTTTT | CASSFPGADTGELFF | NA | TRBV7-2 | NA | TRBJ2-2
TGTGCCAGCAGTGGGACTAGCGGGAATGAGCAGTTCTTC | CASSGTSGNEQFF | NA | TRBV6-4 | TRBD2 | TRBJ2-1
TGTGCCAGCAGCCTAAACAGGGGAGGCTACACCTTC | CASSLNRGGYTF | NA | TRBV7-9 | TRBD1 | TRBJ1-2
TGCGCCAGCAGCCAAGTATCATGGGGGCCGAATAACACTGAAGCTTTCTTT | CASSQVSWGPNNTEAFF | NA | TRBV4-1 | NA | TRBJ1-1
TGTGCCAGCAGTGGGCCCCAGGGGCCCCCCTACGAGCAGTACTTC | CASSGPQGPPYEQYF | NA | TRBV6-1 | NA | TRBJ2-7
TGTGCCAGCAGCTATCTCCCAGATACGCAGTATTTT | CASSYLPDTQYF | NA | TRBV7-2 | NA | TRBJ2-3
TGTGCCAGCAGCGTAGGACAGATCCACACCTTC | CASSVGQIHTF | NA | TRBV5-6 | NA | TRBJ1-2
TGTGCCACCAGCAGAGGAGGGGACAGGGCACTCACGGCTTTCTTT | CATSRGGDRALTAFF | NA | TRBV15 | TRBD1 | TRBJ1-1
TGTGCCAGCAGGGGGGAGGAACTGTTTTTT | CASRGEELFF | NA | TRBV6-5 | NA | TRBJ1-4
TGTGCCAGCAGCTTACCACCCTTATCGACAGGGGGAGGAAACAATGAGCAGTTCTTC | CASSLPPLSTGGGNNEQFF | NA | TRBV7-9 | TRBD1 | TRBJ2-1
TGTGCCAGCAACGGACCCCAGGGGCCCGAGCAGTACTTC | CASNGPQGPEQYF | NA | TRBV5-5 | NA | TRBJ2-7
TGTGCCAGCAGTTCGGAAAGGGTAGCGGACTACGAGCAGTACTTC | CASSSERVADYEQYF | NA | TRBV27 | NA | TRBJ2-7
TGTGCCAGCAGTTACTCCGGGACAGGGAATGGCTACACCTTC | CASSYSGTGNGYTF | NA | TRBV6-5 | TRBD1 | TRBJ1-2
TGTGCCAGCAGCCCCCTCAACCGACTCTACGAGCAGTACTTC | CASSPLNRLYEQYF | NA | TRBV13 | NA | TRBJ2-7
TGTGCCAGCAGCATACTCGACAGGGGAAGAACAGAGACCCAGTACTTC | CASSILDRGRTETQYF | NA | TRBV7-4 | TRBD1 | TRBJ2-5
TGTGCCAGCAGCCCTAACCGGACAGGGGCTCTGAACACTGAAGCTTTCTTT | CASSPNRTGALNTEAFF | NA | TRBV28 | TRBD1 | TRBJ1-1
TGTGCCAGCAGTTCGGAGCGGGAGGAACACGGGGAGCTGTTTTTT | CASSSEREEHGELFF | few | TRBV27 | TRBD2 | TRBJ2-2
TGTGCCAGCAGTTACGCCTTGGCGGCCCGGGGGTACGAGCAGTACTTC | CASSYALAARGYEQYF | NA | TRBV6-5 | NA | TRBJ2-7
TGTGCCAGCAGCCGGAGGGCAGAGGCCCAGTACTTC | CASSRRAEAQYF | NA | TRBV11-2 | NA | TRBJ2-5
TGTGCCACCAGCAGAGAGTTTGCCTGGAGGGAAAGCACAGATACGCAGTATTTT | CATSREFAWRESTDTQYF | NA | TRBV15 | NA | TRBJ2-3